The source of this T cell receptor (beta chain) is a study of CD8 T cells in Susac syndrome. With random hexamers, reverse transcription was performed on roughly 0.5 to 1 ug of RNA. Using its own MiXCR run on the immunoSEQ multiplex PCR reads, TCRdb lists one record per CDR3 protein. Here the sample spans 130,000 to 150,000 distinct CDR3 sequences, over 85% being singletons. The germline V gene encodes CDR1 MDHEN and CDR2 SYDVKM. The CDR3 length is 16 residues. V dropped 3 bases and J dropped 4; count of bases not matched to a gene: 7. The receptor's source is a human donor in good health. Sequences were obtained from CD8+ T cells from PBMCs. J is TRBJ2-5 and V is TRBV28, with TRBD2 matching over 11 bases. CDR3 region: CASSFPTSGSGETQYF. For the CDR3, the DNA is TGTGCCAGCAGTTTCCCCACTAGCGGGAGCGGAGAGACCCAGTACTTC.